This T cell receptor beta chain was recorded in a study of shared clonotypes between healthy human individuals. Clones were read by immunoSEQ multiplex PCR, and TCRdb kept only the in-frame ones, dropping some. The sample records around 2.3 million clones, around 95% being singletons. CDR1 and CDR2 from the germline V gene are SGHRS and YFSETQ. Trimming took 3 bases from V and 2 from J, leaving 14 bases between them. This CDR3 has 15 residues. Sequenced input: naive CD4+ T cells sorted from blood. Subset reported: CD45RA+ positively selected. The rearrangement uses TRBV5-1 and TRBJ1-1; maybe TRBD1 (6 bases). The sequence came from a man younger than 35 in good health. CDR3: CASSSGTPANTEAFF. The CDR3, as DNA: TGCGCCAGCAGCTCCGGGACACCGGCAAACACTGAAGCTTTCTTT.